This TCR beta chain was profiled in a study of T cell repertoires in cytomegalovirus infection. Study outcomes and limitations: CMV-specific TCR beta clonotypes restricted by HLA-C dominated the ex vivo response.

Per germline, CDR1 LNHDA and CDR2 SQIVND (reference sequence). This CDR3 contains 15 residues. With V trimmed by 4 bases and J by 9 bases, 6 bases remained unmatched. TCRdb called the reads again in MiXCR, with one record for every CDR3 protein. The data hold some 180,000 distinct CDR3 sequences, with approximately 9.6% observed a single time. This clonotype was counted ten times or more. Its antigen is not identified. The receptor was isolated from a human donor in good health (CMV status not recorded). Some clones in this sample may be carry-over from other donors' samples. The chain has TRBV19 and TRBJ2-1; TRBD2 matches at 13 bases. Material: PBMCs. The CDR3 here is CASSKTTSGGIEQFF. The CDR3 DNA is TGTGCCAGTAGTAAGACGACTAGCGGGGGGATTGAGCAGTTCTTC.